The T cell receptor beta chain described here comes from a study of blood T cell repertoires in COVID-19 (TCRdb year 2020). About the study as a whole: The collaborator samples originated in the United States, Italy and Spain and spanned the acute and convalescent phases of COVID-19. The prospective study material was composed of cDNA or gDNA derived from T cells, B-cell-depleted T cells, or PBMCs. The dataset comprised deeply sampled blood TCRbeta repertoires from subjects exposed to, actively infected with, or recovered from COVID-19. The repertoires were released in a freely available public database intended as a resource for research on the immune response to SARS-CoV-2. The samples were drawn from two sources: the first 160 participants of the ongoing ImmuneRACE study, and approximately 1,300 subjects contributed by 6 global collaborators. Nearly every sample came with metadata listing a de-identified subject ID, COVID-19 status, age in years and sex. Where available, HLA class I and class II types were taken from metadata supplied by the sample provider and were not determined by assay-based typing. Paper-wide results and their limitations: How much clinical and demographic metadata was included differed by source and by participant, and the metadata was provided uncurated.

As regards this clone: Its antigen remains undetermined. The input lacks base qualities; no much larger clone sits a single base away.

TCRbeta CDR3 regions were amplified from genomic DNA by means of the immunoSEQ Assay, a bias-controlled multiplex PCR. Per the source publication's procedure: The number of nucleated cells in each sample was estimated from the amplification of reference gene primers within the assay. To quantify the absolute abundance of each unique TCRbeta CDR3 rearrangement, sequence reads were collapsed and filtered. For each sample, productive Simpson clonality was calculated as the square root of Simpson's diversity index across productive rearrangements. As stored in TCRdb, this immuneACCESS dataset retains in-frame rearrangements with V and J assigned. A fraction of the clones does not appear; measured against another copy, unresolved V genes explain less than half of the discrepancy, and the remainder lacks a known reason. From that table come the V and J calls and clone size; the DNA was used to work out D and trimming. The sample table holds more than 6,500 clones, of which more than 80% were seen once. More than 4% of the sample lies in the top ten.

The collaborating institutions used their own protocols to collect whole blood in K2EDTA tubes. For TCRbeta analysis, collaborator samples were shipped as frozen whole blood, as isolated PBMCs, or as DNA extracted from either sample type. The CDR3 goes from the cysteine to the phenylalanine over 14 residues. The retained sequence is limited to the CDR3, 42 bases, with the frame set at the first base. After removal of 4 bases from V and 4 bases from J, the junction retains 3 bases not matched to a gene. The germline V gene sets CDR1 to SGHRS and CDR2 to YFSETQ. The source is a man aged 80 or over with active COVID-19. The sequencing input was peripheral blood. The chain links TRBV5-1 with TRBJ1-3, and 9 junctional nucleotides match TRBD1. The CDR3 region reads CASSAGQGGNTIYF. The sequenced DNA is TGCGCCAGCAGCGCGGGACAGGGAGGAAACACCATATATTTT.